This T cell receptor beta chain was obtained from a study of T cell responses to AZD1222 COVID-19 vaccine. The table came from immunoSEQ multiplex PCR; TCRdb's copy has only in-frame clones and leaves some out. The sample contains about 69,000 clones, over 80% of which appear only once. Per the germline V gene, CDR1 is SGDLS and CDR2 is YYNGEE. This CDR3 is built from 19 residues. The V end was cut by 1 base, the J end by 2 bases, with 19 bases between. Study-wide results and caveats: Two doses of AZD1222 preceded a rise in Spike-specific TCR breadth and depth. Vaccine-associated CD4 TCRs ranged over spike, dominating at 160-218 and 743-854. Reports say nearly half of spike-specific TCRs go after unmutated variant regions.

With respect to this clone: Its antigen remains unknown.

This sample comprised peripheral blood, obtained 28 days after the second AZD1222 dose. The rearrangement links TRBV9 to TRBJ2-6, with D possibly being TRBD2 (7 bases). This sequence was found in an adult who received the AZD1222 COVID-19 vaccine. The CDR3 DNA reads TGTGCCAGCAGCGTAACCCTCGGGGGGCGGAGTACTGGGGCCAACGTCCTGACTTTC. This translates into CASSVTLGGRSTGANVLTF.